Shown below are 21 T cell receptor beta chains from a single sample sequenced in a study of blood T cell repertoires in COVID-19. TCRdb's table, derived via immunoSEQ multiplex PCR, lists solely in-frame clones and lacks some. The sample contains 120,000 to 150,000 clones, about nine tenths of which appear only once. Sequencing was performed on peripheral blood. The receptors stem from a man aged 45-65 years who had recovered from COVID-19.

The chain carries TRBV19 and TRBJ2-1; D possibly corresponds to TRBD2 (5 bases). The CDR3 sequence is 13 residues long. Deletions cut 4 bases from V and 6 bases from J, with 10 bases between. In germline, CDR1 is LNHDA, CDR2 SQIVND (reference sequence). CDR3 in amino acids: CASSTGLPNEQFF. Here the CDR3 DNA reads TGTGCCAGTAGTACCGGACTCCCCAATGAGCAGTTCTTC. Full variable domain (remainder filled in from reference TRBV19 and TRBJ2-1): DGGITQSPKYLFRKEGQNVTLSCEQNLNHDAMYWYRQDPGQGLRLIYYSQIVNDFQKGDIAEGYSVSREKKESFPLTVTSAQKNPTAFYLCASSTGLPNEQFFGPGTRLTVL.

As DNA, the CDR3 is TGTGCCAGCAGCCCACTTGGTCGACAGGGAATGGATATCGAAGCTTTCTTT. Amino acids: CASSPLGRQGMDIEAFF. The genes are TRBV6-2 or TRBV6-3 and TRBJ1-1; 7 positions agree with TRBD1. V shed 6 bases, J shed 8 bases, and the junction held 21 bases outside the gene matches. The CDR3 consists of 17 residues. Germline CDR1 reads MNHEY; CDR2 reads SVGEGT.

The sample holds one count of this clone. The chain carries TRBV5-1 and TRBJ1-2; D unclear. Trimming took 0 bases from V and 0 from J, leaving 9 bases between them. The CDR3 contains 15 residues. Germline V gene lookup returns CDR1 SGHRS and CDR2 YFSETQ. CDR3 DNA: TGCGCCAGCAGCTTGGACCCAGTCTCTAACTATGGCTACACCTTC. Protein sequence: CASSLDPVSNYGYTF. The full variable domain, with the rest looked up from reference TRBV5-1 and TRBJ1-2, is KAGVTQTPRYLIKTRGQQVTLSCSPISGHRSVSWYQQTPGQGLQFLFEYFSETQRNKGNFPGRFSGRQFSNSRSEMNVSTLELGDSALYLCASSLDPVSNYGYTFGSGTRLTVV.

The sample holds a few counts of this clone. The same CDR3 can be traced to other DNA sequences in this sample. The chain uses TRBV12-5 and TRBJ2-5; 8 positions agree with TRBD1. V shed 6 bases and J 4 bases; nucleotides not matched to a gene: 4. The CDR3 is made up of 13 amino acids. Germline V gene lookup returns CDR1 LGHNT and CDR2 FRNRAP. The CDR3 nucleotides are TGTGCTAGTGGCGTCGACAGGGGAGAGACCCAGTACTTC. It specifies CASGVDRGETQYF.

The chain links TRBV10-3 to TRBJ1-5; tentative D call: TRBD1 (6 bases). Per germline, CDR1 ENHRY and CDR2 SYGVKD. V lost 6 bases, J lost 0 bases, and 9 bases lay in between. The CDR3 contains 14 residues. The CDR3 loop reads CAISTGNSNQPQHF. The CDR3 DNA is TGTGCCATCAGCACAGGGAATAGCAATCAGCCCCAGCATTTT.

This chain links TRBV7-2 with TRBJ2-7; 7 nucleotides match TRBD1. Trimming cost V 5 bases and J 3 bases; bases outside gene matches: 13. This CDR3 contains 16 residues. Germline V CDR1 and CDR2: SGHTA, FQGNSA. CDR3 loop: CASSRVGTVFHYEQYF. The CDR3 DNA reads as TGTGCCAGCAGCCGGGTGGGGACAGTGTTTCACTACGAGCAGTACTTC.

The chain joins TRBV11-2 to TRBJ2-2, with D possibly matching TRBD2 (6 bases). CDR1 is SGHAT, CDR2 FQNNGV, per germline. Trimming stripped 5 bases from V and 0 bases from J, with 13 bases between. CDR3 length equals 16 residues. DNA of the CDR3: TGTGCCAGCAGCCCTCGCCGGGGGACGAACACCGGGGAGCTGTTTTTT. As protein: CASSPRRGTNTGELFF.

The chain has TRBV6-2 or TRBV6-3 and TRBJ1-5; 12 bases agree with TRBD1. J gave up 7 bases and V 4 bases, and 5 bases lay outside the gene matches. Germline CDR1 and CDR2: MNHEY and SVGEGT. This CDR3 spans 15 amino acids. The CDR3 protein is CASSSGTGGRQPQHF. CDR3 DNA sequence: TGTGCCAGCAGTTCCGGGACAGGGGGCCGGCAGCCCCAGCATTTT.

The DNA of the CDR3 is TGTGCCAGCAGCTATGGACCGGGACAGGGTAATCTGGACGAGCAGTACTTC. Protein: CASSYGPGQGNLDEQYF. The chain combines TRBV11-2 with TRBJ2-7; 9 bases agree with TRBD1. J was trimmed by 5 bases and V by 4 bases; bases with no gene match: 15. The CDR3 has 17 residues. Germline lookup yields CDR1 SGHAT and CDR2 FQNNGV.

The rearrangement links TRBV19 to TRBJ1-5; no definite D call. V lost 3 bases and J 1 base, leaving 4 bases between the germline ends. Germline-derived CDR1 and CDR2 are LNHDA and SQIVND (reference sequence). This CDR3 contains 13 residues. The CDR3 DNA reads TGTGCCAGTAGTATGTCAAGCAATCAGCCCCAGCATTTT. This encodes CASSMSSNQPQHF.

The gene calls are TRBV7-9 and TRBJ2-3, with TRBD2 identical over 10 bases. The CDR3 runs 16 residues. Germline V gene data show CDR1 as SEHNR and CDR2 as FQNEAQ (reference sequence). After removal of 1 base from V and 4 bases from J, the junction contained 5 bases not matched to a gene. The DNA for the CDR3 is TGTGCCAGCAGCTTAGGGGCCAGCGGGGGGGCAGATACGCAGTATTTT. This translates into CASSLGASGGADTQYF. The variable domain in full, with the rest retrieved from reference TRBV7-9 and TRBJ2-3, is DTGVSQNPRHKITKRGQNVTFRCDPISEHNRLYWYRQTLGQGPEFLTYFQNEAQLEKSRLLSDRFSAERPKGSFSTLEIQRTEQGDSAMYLCASSLGASGGADTQYFGPGTRLTVL.

Only one count was recorded for this clone. The rearrangement uses TRBV30 and TRBJ1-2, with 9 bases that match TRBD1. With 3 bases clipped from V and 0 bases from J, the junction kept 14 bases outside the gene matches. The CDR3 is made up of 18 amino acids. Germline assignment: CDR1 GTSNPN and CDR2 SVGIG (reference sequence). CDR3 DNA sequence: TGTGCCTGGAGAAAAAAAGGGGGACAGGGAGGGACTAACTATGGCTACACCTTC. Residues: CAWRKKGGQGGTNYGYTF.

This chain uses TRBV5-6 with TRBJ2-6; D might be TRBD1 (5 bases). The ends were cut back, 9 bases at V and 1 base at J, with 20 bases in the middle. CDR3 length: 17 amino acids. Germline CDR1 is SGHDT and CDR2 is YYEEEE. CDR3 in amino acids: CATYSRTRTSGANVLTF. CDR3 sequence (DNA): TGTGCCACCTACAGTAGGACACGTACTTCTGGGGCCAACGTCCTGACTTTC.

The chain couples TRBV15 to TRBJ1-2; 10 nucleotides align to TRBD1. J was trimmed by 7 bases and V by 1 base; bases with no gene match: 3. CDR1 and CDR2 (germline): LNHNV, YYDKDF (reference sequence). The CDR3 runs 14 residues. CDR3 bases: TGTGCCACCAGCAGAGGACAGGGGGCGGGTGGCTACACCTTC. Amino acids: CATSRGQGAGGYTF.

V and J are TRBV5-1 and TRBJ1-1; D ambiguous. The CDR3 extends over 15 amino acids. Trimming left V 0 bases short and J 3 bases short, with 12 bases between. Germline V gene lookup returns CDR1 SGHRS and CDR2 YFSETQ. The CDR3, as DNA: TGCGCCAGCAGCTTGGATGGCACTATAGACACTGAAGCTTTCTTT. It yields the protein CASSLDGTIDTEAFF.

The chain recombines TRBV10-3 with TRBJ1-1, with TRBD1 identical over 7 bases. V gave up 3 bases and J gave up 1 base; unmatched junction bases: 5. The CDR3 consists of 15 residues. CDR1 and CDR2 from the germline V gene are ENHRY and SYGVKD. The CDR3 nucleotides read TGTGCCATCAGTGAACGCGGACAGGCGAACACTGAAGCTTTCTTT. This gives the protein CAISERGQANTEAFF.

The chain employs TRBV4-3 and TRBJ2-7, with 7 bases matching TRBD2. J was trimmed by 3 bases and V by 1 base; bases with no gene match: 3. The CDR3 runs 14 residues. Germline assignment: CDR1 LGHNA and CDR2 YSLEER. CDR3 region: CASSQVGGGYEQYF. The CDR3 nucleotides are TGCGCCAGCAGCCAAGTCGGCGGGGGCTACGAGCAGTACTTC.

The V gene is TRBV7-9, the J gene TRBJ2-1; 8 positions match TRBD2. The CDR3 totals 16 residues. V was clipped by 5 bases and J by 7 bases; unmatched bases: 13. Germline CDR1 SEHNR, CDR2 FQNEAQ (reference sequence). DNA of the CDR3: TGTGCCAGCAGCGAATTAGGGACTAGAAAGGAAAATGAGCAGTTCTTC. As protein: CASSELGTRKENEQFF.

The chain has TRBV5-1 and TRBJ1-1, with 10 positions matching TRBD1. The germline V gene encodes CDR1 SGHRS and CDR2 YFSETQ. With V trimmed by 0 bases and J by 4 bases, 3 bases remained unmatched. This CDR3 comprises 15 residues. CDR3 sequence reads: CASSLEGQGPTEAFF. Written as DNA, the CDR3 is TGCGCCAGCAGCTTGGAGGGACAGGGGCCCACTGAAGCTTTCTTT. The complete variable domain, with remaining parts taken from reference TRBV5-1 and TRBJ1-1, reads KAGVTQTPRYLIKTRGQQVTLSCSPISGHRSVSWYQQTPGQGLQFLFEYFSETQRNKGNFPGRFSGRQFSNSRSEMNVSTLELGDSALYLCASSLEGQGPTEAFFGQGTRLTVV.

The genes are TRBV27 and TRBJ2-2, with TRBD1 identical over 12 bases. Germline V gives CDR1 MNHEY, CDR2 SMNVEV (reference sequence). The CDR3 consists of 14 residues. V trimming: 7 bases; J trimming: 7 bases; junction bases outside the gene matches: 4. As DNA, the CDR3 is TGTGCCAGCACCGGGACAGGGGGCATCGGGGAGCTGTTTTTT. Protein product: CASTGTGGIGELFF.

This chain connects TRBV6-5 to TRBJ1-5; TRBD1 is a possible D gene (6 bases). V shed 6 bases and J shed 4 bases, with 13 bases lying between them. CDR1 and CDR2 (germline): MNHEY, SVGAGI. This CDR3 is 14 amino acids long. This chain's CDR3 is CASSKTQGNQPQHF. In DNA, the CDR3 is TGTGCCAGCAGCAAAACCCAGGGGAATCAGCCCCAGCATTTT.